These 21 T cell receptor beta chains share one sample of origin, sequenced in a study of cytomegalovirus exposure and HLA in healthy donors. Use of 60 Vbeta and 13 Jbeta primers characterized the PCR. This table comes from immunoSEQ multiplex PCR, and its TCRdb copy is limited to in-frame clones, with some not included. The sample lists some 170,000 clones; approximately 80% were seen once. What was sequenced was PBMCs. The receptor source for this set is a woman in her late teens or twenties in good health and CMV-seropositive.

The sample holds a few counts of this clone. Other DNA sequences in this specimen translate into the identical CDR3. The chain recombines TRBV5-1 with TRBJ1-2; the match to TRBD1 covers 8 bases. Unmatched junction bases numbered 2, after V lost 1 base and J lost 3 bases. Germline CDR1 reads SGHRS; CDR2 reads YFSETQ. The CDR3 totals 14 residues. Written as DNA, the CDR3 is TGCGCCAGCAGCTTGTCAGGGGGCGACTATGGCTACACCTTC. Translated: CASSLSGGDYGYTF.

This sequence joins TRBV9 and TRBJ2-7, with D maybe TRBD1 (7 bases). The CDR3 has 14 amino acids. The germline V and J ends were trimmed by 7 bases and 3 bases, with 17 bases remaining between them. The germline V gene has CDR1 SGDLS and CDR2 YYNGEE. CDR3 DNA: TGTGCCAGCTCAGGAGGGGGCAGAGGCTACGAGCAGTACTTC. As protein: CASSGGGRGYEQYF.

V gene TRBV10-2 combines with J gene TRBJ1-6; 7 bases fit TRBD1. Losses at the gene ends were 7 bases for V and 7 bases for J; bases not matched to a gene: 4. This CDR3 has 13 residues. Germline CDR1 WSHSY, CDR2 SAAADI. This CDR3 reads CASNDRVNSPLHF. CDR3 bases: TGCGCCAGCAATGACAGGGTAAATTCACCCCTCCACTTT.

The chain couples TRBV29-1 to TRBJ2-3; 8 bases fit TRBD1. V trimming: 4 bases; J trimming: 0 bases; junction bases outside the gene matches: 6. Germline lookup yields CDR1 SQVTM and CDR2 ANQGSEA. The CDR3 runs 15 residues. The CDR3 coding sequence is TGCAGCGTTGCGACAGGGGCGCGAAGCACAGATACGCAGTATTTT. This translates into CSVATGARSTDTQYF.

V and J are TRBV5-1 and TRBJ1-2, with TRBD1 matching over 8 bases. Germline V gene lookup returns CDR1 SGHRS and CDR2 YFSETQ. The CDR3 sequence is 15 residues long. With V trimmed by 6 bases and J by 3 bases, 10 bases remained unmatched. The CDR3 nucleotides are TGCGCCAGCAAAAACCTACAGGGGGAGGACTATGGCTACACCTTC. Protein: CASKNLQGEDYGYTF.

In regard to this clone: Other DNA sequences in this sample translate to the same CDR3. The chain employs TRBV5-1 and TRBJ1-5; D remains ambiguous. CDR1 is SGHRS, CDR2 YFSETQ, per germline. V lost 0 bases, J lost 9 bases, and 10 bases lay in between. The CDR3 sequence is 13 residues long. Written as DNA, the CDR3 is TGCGCCAGCAGCTTGGCAGGCATTGGGCCCCAGCATTTT. Translation gives CASSLAGIGPQHF.

The chain employs TRBV4-2 and TRBJ1-3; D unclear. CDR1 LGHNA and CDR2 YNFKEQ come from the germline V gene. Trimming took off 0 bases at V and 8 bases at J, with 20 bases between the two ends. The CDR3 length is 17 residues. CDR3 DNA: TGTGCCAGCAGCCAAGACTTTGGACCTCTAACCGGGGACACCATATATTTT. It codes for CASSQDFGPLTGDTIYF.

V is TRBV7-2 and J is TRBJ1-4; D remains unclear. V lost 5 bases and J lost 8, with 12 bases in between. Germline V lookup: CDR1 SGHTA, CDR2 FQGNSA. The CDR3 is 13 amino acids. CDR3 protein: CASSRTSGEKLFF. CDR3 bases: TGTGCCAGCAGCCGAACTTCCGGGGAAAAACTGTTTTTT. Combining the CDR3 with reference TRBV7-2 and TRBJ1-4 gives the whole variable domain GAGVSQSPSNKVTEKGKDVELRCDPISGHTALYWYRQSLGQGLEFLIYFQGNSAPDKSGLPSDRFSAERTGGSVSTLTIQRTQQEDSAVYLCASSRTSGEKLFFGSGTQLSVL.

The chain has TRBV27 and TRBJ2-7; D perhaps matches TRBD2 (5 bases). The CDR3 spans 15 residues. Germline V gene sequence: CDR1 MNHEY, CDR2 SMNVEV (reference sequence). Trimming took off 3 bases at V and 5 bases at J, with 17 bases between the two ends. CDR3 in amino acids: CASSFRVSGVHEQYF. In nucleotides, the CDR3 is TGTGCCAGCAGTTTTAGGGTTTCCGGGGTCCACGAGCAGTACTTC.

The chain is built from TRBV30 and TRBJ2-3, with D tentatively TRBD2 (6 bases). Per germline, CDR1 GTSNPN and CDR2 SVGIG (reference sequence). There are 20 residues in the CDR3. V was shortened by 0 bases and J by 5 bases, with 30 bases between the two germline ends. CDR3 bases: TGTGCCTGGAGTGTGGGGGACGACCGACGCGGGGCCTTAGGCAAAGATACGCAGTATTTT. This gives the protein CAWSVGDDRRGALGKDTQYF.

The gene calls are TRBV6-5 and TRBJ2-2; 9 bases map to TRBD1. CDR3 length: 14 amino acids. Germline CDR1 is MNHEY and CDR2 is SVGAGI. V lost 0 bases to trimming and J lost 16 bases; unmatched junction nucleotides: 9. The CDR3 reads CASSYSGEGDREFF. In nucleotides, the CDR3 is TGTGCCAGCAGTTACTCCGGGGAAGGGGACAGGGAGTTTTTT.

The chain joins TRBV7-9 to TRBJ1-1; D uncertain. The CDR3 is 13 residues long. V lost 1 base, J lost 1 base, and 4 bases lay in between. CDR1 and CDR2 from the germline V gene are SEHNR and FQNEAQ (reference sequence). The CDR3 DNA reads TGTGCCAGCAGCTTAGTCCAGAACACTGAAGCTTTCTTT. Translated, it gives CASSLVQNTEAFF. The full variable domain, in which reference TRBV7-9 and TRBJ1-1 provide the parts outside the CDR3, is DTGVSQNPRHKITKRGQNVTFRCDPISEHNRLYWYRQTLGQGPEFLTYFQNEAQLEKSRLLSDRFSAERPKGSFSTLEIQRTEQGDSAMYLCASSLVQNTEAFFGQGTRLTVV.

This rearrangement joins TRBV10-2 to TRBJ2-7; 8 nucleotides align to TRBD2. The CDR3 runs to 13 residues. The V gene's germline CDR1 is WSHSY and CDR2 SAAADI. V lost 3 bases, J lost 3 bases, and 1 base stayed unmatched. The DNA of the CDR3 is TGCGCCAGCAGTGACAGCGGGGGCTACGAGCAGTACTTC. It is translated as CASSDSGGYEQYF.

The chain uses TRBV4-2 and TRBJ2-1, with 10 bases fitting TRBD2. Germline CDR1 LGHNA, CDR2 YNFKEQ. CDR3 length: 18 residues. Losses at the gene ends were 0 bases for V and 2 bases for J; bases not matched to a gene: 7. The CDR3: CASSQDLDSGGTYNEQFF. In nucleotides, the CDR3 is TGTGCCAGCAGCCAAGATCTGGATAGCGGGGGGACCTACAATGAGCAGTTCTTC.

This chain uses TRBV6-5 with TRBJ1-5; D remains ambiguous. This CDR3 has 15 amino acids. Trimming shortened V by 0 bases and J by 2 bases, and 8 bases separated the two germline ends. Germline CDR1 and CDR2: MNHEY and SVGAGI. The CDR3 DNA reads TGTGCCAGCAGTTACTCGGGGAGGGGCAATCAGCCCCAGCATTTT. Amino acid sequence: CASSYSGRGNQPQHF.

The chain links TRBV5-6 to TRBJ2-1; 9 nucleotides line up with TRBD1. This CDR3 contains 15 residues. Losses at the gene ends were 6 bases for V and 2 bases for J; bases not matched to a gene: 6. Germline CDR1 reads SGHDT; CDR2 reads YYEEEE. The CDR3 here is CASISGTGTYNEQFF. CDR3 DNA sequence: TGTGCCAGCATCTCGGGGACAGGGACCTACAATGAGCAGTTCTTC.

This clone was detected once. The chain has TRBV19 and TRBJ2-1; D remains ambiguous. Germline lookup yields CDR1 LNHDA and CDR2 SQIVND (reference sequence). The CDR3 consists of 15 residues. V lost 1 base and J 0 bases, leaving 7 bases between the germline ends. The chain's CDR3 is CASSIVPVSYNEQFF. CDR3 in DNA: TGTGCCAGTAGTATAGTCCCTGTCTCCTACAATGAGCAGTTCTTC.

The chain recombines TRBV7-9 with TRBJ1-4; 7 bases map to TRBD1. The germline V gene has CDR1 SEHNR and CDR2 FQNEAQ (reference sequence). CDR3 length: 15 residues. V lost 2 bases and J lost 2; bases outside the gene matches: 2. The CDR3 loop reads CASSLPGQTNEKLFF. The CDR3 nucleotides read TGTGCCAGCAGCTTACCGGGACAGACTAATGAAAAACTGTTTTTT.

As DNA, the CDR3 is TGTGCCAGCAGCCCGACGGCGGGGGGAAACACCATATATTTT. Encoded protein: CASSPTAGGNTIYF. The chain links TRBV5-4 to TRBJ1-3, with D unclear. The CDR3 sequence is 14 residues long. Germline lookup yields CDR1 SGHNT and CDR2 YYREEE (reference sequence). Trimming stripped 4 bases from V and 4 bases from J, with 12 bases between.

This clone was observed a few times. The gene calls are TRBV15 and TRBJ1-1; possible D gene TRBD1, 6 bases. Trimming left V 0 bases short and J 3 bases short, with 14 bases between. The CDR3 extends over 16 amino acids. Germline V gene lookup returns CDR1 LNHNV and CDR2 YYDKDF (reference sequence). CDR3 sequence reads: CATSRDLSGADTEAFF. Written as DNA, the CDR3 is TGTGCCACCAGCAGAGATCTATCAGGGGCTGACACTGAAGCTTTCTTT. Full variable domain (outside the CDR3, taken from reference TRBV15 and TRBJ1-1): DAMVIQNPRYQVTQFGKPVTLSCSQTLNHNVMYWYQQKSSQAPKLLFHYYDKDFNNEADTPDNFQSRRPNTSFCFLDIRSPGLGDTAMYLCATSRDLSGADTEAFFGQGTRLTVV.

The gene calls are TRBV6-6 and TRBJ2-2; 11 bases align to TRBD2. The CDR3 consists of 16 residues. The V gene end was trimmed by 6 bases and the J gene end by 6 bases; junction bases not matched to a gene: 9. Germline CDR1 MNHNY, CDR2 SVGAGI (reference sequence). CDR3 residues: CASRPPSGGFSGELFF. The CDR3 region has the DNA TGTGCCAGCAGGCCTCCTAGCGGGGGGTTCTCCGGGGAGCTGTTTTTT.